This TCR beta chain was captured in a study of control samples from healthy donors and cancer patients. Produced via immunoSEQ multiplex PCR; TCRdb's table is partial and in-frame only. The sample lists 100,000 to 150,000 clones, 85% to 95% occurring once. Germline V gene data show CDR1 as SNHLY and CDR2 as FYNNEI. CDR3 size: 11 residues. The ends were cut back, 6 bases at V and 2 bases at J, with 3 bases in the middle. This chain joins TRBV2 and TRBJ2-3, with unresolved D. The clonotype originates from a man between 50 and 59 years old with head and neck cancer. The sample comprised PBMCs. CDR3 region: CASSNTDTQYF. CDR3 DNA sequence: TGTGCCAGCAGCAACACAGATACGCAGTATTTT.